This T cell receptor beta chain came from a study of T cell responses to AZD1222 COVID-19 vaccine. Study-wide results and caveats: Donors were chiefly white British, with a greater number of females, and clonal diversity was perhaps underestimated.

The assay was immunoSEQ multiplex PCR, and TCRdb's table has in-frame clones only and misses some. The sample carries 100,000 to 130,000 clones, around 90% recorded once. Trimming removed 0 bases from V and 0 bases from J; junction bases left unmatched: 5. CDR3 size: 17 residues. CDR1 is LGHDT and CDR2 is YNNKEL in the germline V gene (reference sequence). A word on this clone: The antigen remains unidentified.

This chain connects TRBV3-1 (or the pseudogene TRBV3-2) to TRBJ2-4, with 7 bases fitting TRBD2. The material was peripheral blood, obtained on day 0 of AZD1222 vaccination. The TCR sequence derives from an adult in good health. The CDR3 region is CASSQELATIAKNIQYF. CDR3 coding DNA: TGTGCCAGCAGCCAAGAACTAGCGACCATAGCCAAAAACATTCAGTACTTC.